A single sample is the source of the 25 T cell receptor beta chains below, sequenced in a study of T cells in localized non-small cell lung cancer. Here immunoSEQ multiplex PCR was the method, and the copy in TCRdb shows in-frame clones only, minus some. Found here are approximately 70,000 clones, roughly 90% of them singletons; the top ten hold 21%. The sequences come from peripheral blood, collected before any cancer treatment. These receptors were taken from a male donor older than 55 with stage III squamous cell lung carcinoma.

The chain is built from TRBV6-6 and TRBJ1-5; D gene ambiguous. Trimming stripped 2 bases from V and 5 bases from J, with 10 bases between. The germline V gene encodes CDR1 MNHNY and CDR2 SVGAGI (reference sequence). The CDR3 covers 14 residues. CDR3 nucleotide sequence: TGTGCCAGCAGTTACAGGGCACCGGATCAGCCCCAGCATTTT. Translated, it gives CASSYRAPDQPQHF.

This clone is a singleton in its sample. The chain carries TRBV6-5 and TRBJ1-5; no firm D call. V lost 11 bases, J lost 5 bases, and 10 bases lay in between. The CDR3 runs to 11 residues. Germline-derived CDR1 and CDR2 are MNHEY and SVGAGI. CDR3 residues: CACGTHQPQHF. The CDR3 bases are TGTGCCTGCGGAACCCATCAGCCCCAGCATTTT.

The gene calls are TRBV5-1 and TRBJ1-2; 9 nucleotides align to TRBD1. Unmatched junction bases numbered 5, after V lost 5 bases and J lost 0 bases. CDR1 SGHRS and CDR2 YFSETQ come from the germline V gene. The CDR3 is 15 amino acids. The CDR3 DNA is TGCGCCAGCAGTTTCAGGGACAGGGCTAACTATGGCTACACCTTC. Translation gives CASSFRDRANYGYTF.

CDR3 residues: CAWRQKGTSSGYTF. The CDR3 DNA is TGTGCCTGGAGACAAAAAGGGACATCTTCCGGCTACACCTTC. This chain connects TRBV30 to TRBJ1-2; D might be TRBD1 (6 bases). Deletions cut 3 bases from V and 8 bases from J, with 19 bases between. This CDR3 is built from 14 residues. Germline lookup yields CDR1 GTSNPN and CDR2 SVGIG (reference sequence). Using reference TRBV30 and TRBJ1-2 for the parts outside the CDR3, the full variable domain is SQTIHQWPATLVQPVGSPLSLECTVEGTSNPNLYWYRQAAGRGLQLLFYSVGIGQISSEVPQNLSASRPQDRQFILSSKKLLLSDSGFYLCAWRQKGTSSGYTFGSGTRLTVV.

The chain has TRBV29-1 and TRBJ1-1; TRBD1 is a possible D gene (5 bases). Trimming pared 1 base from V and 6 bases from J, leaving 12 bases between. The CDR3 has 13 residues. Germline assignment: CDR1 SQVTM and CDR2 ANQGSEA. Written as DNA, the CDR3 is TGCAGCGTTGAAGGGAGGGGCGGATCTGAAGCTTTCTTT. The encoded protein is CSVEGRGGSEAFF.

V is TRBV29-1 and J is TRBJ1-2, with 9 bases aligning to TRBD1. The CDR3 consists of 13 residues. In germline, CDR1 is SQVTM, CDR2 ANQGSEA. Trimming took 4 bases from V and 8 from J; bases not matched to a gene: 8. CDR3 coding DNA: TGCAGCGTTGCCACAGGGGGCCATAAGGGCTACACCTTC. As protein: CSVATGGHKGYTF. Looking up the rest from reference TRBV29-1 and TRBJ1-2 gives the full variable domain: SAVISQKPSRDICQRGTSLTIQCQVDSQVTMMFWYRQQPGQSLTLIATANQGSEATYESGFVIDKFPISRPNLTFSTLTVSNMSPEDSSIYLCSVATGGHKGYTFGSGTRLTVV.

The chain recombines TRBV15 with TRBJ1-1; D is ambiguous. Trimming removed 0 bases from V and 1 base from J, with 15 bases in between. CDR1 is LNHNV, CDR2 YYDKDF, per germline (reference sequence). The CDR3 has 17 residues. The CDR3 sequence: CATSREKMGPRNTEAFF. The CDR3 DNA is TGTGCCACCAGCAGAGAGAAGATGGGTCCCCGGAACACTGAAGCTTTCTTT.

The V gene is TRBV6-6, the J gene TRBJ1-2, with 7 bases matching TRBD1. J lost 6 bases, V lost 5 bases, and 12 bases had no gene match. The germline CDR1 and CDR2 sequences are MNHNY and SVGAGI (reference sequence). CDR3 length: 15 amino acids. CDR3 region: CASSTDQGGFNGYTF. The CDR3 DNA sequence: TGTGCCAGCAGTACCGATCAGGGGGGTTTTAATGGCTACACCTTC.

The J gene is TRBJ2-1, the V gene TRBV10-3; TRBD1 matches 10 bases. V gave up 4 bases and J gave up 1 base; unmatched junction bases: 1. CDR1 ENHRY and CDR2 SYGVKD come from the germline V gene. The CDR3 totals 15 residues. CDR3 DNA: TGTGCCATCAGTGGGGGACAGGGGTCCTACAATGAGCAGTTCTTC. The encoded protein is CAISGGQGSYNEQFF.

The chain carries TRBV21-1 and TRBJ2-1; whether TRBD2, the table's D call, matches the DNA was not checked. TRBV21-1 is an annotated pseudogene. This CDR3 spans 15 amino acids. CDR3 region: CASSKVGSSYNEQFF. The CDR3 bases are TGTGCCAGCAGCAAAGTCGGGAGCTCCTACAATGAGCAGTTCTTC.

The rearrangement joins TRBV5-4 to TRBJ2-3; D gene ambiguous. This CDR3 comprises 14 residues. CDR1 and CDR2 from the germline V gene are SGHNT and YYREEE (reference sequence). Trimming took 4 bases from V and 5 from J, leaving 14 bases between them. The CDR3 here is CASSPRARGDTQYF. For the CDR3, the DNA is TGTGCCAGCAGCCCACGGGCCCGAGGAGATACGCAGTATTTT.

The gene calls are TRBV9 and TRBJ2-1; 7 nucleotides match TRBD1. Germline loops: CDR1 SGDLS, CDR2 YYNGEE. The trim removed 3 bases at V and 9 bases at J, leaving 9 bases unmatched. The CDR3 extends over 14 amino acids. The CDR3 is CASSATSGGTEQFF. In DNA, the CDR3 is TGTGCCAGCAGCGCCACTTCAGGGGGAACTGAGCAGTTCTTC.

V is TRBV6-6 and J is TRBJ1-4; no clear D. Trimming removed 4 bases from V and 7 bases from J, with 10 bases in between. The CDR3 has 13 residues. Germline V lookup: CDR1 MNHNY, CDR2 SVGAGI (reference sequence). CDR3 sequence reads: CASSSPVVEKLFF. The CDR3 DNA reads TGTGCCAGCAGTTCCCCCGTGGTTGAAAAACTGTTTTTT.

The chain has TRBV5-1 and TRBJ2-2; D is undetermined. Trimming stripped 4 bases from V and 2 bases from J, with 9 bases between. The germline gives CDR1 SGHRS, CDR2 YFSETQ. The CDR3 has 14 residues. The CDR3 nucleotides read TGCGCCAGCAGCGCCGGGCCTAACACCGGGGAGCTGTTTTTT. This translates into CASSAGPNTGELFF.

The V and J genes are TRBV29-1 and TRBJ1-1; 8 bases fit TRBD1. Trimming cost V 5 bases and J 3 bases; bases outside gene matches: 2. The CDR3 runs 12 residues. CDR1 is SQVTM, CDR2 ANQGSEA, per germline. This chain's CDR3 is CSVRQGHTEAFF. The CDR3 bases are TGCAGCGTTCGACAGGGGCACACTGAAGCTTTCTTT.

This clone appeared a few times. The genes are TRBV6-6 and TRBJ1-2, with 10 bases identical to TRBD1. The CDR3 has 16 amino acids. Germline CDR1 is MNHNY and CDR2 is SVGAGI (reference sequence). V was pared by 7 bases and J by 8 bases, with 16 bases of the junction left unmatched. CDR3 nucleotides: TGTGCCAGCACTCACCGGGACAGGGGAGGAACGAGCGGCTACACCTTC. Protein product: CASTHRDRGGTSGYTF.

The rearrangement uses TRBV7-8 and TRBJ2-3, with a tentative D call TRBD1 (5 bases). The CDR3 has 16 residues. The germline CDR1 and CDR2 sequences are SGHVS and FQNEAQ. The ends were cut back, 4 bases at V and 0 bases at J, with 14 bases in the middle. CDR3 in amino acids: CASSYSRVGSTDTQYF. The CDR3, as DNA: TGTGCCAGCAGCTATTCCAGGGTTGGTAGCACAGATACGCAGTATTTT.

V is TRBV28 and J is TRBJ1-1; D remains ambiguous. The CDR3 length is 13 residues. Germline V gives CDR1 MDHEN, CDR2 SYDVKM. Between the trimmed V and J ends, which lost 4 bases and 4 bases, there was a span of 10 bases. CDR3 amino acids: CASSWAGLTEAFF. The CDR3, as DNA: TGTGCCAGCAGTTGGGCAGGACTCACTGAAGCTTTCTTT.

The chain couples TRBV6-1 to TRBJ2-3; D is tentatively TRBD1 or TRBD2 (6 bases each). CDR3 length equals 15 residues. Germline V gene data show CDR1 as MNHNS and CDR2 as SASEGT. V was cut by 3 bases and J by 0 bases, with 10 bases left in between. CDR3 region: CASSEAGHSTDTQYF. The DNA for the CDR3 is TGTGCCAGCAGTGAGGCGGGACATAGCACAGATACGCAGTATTTT.

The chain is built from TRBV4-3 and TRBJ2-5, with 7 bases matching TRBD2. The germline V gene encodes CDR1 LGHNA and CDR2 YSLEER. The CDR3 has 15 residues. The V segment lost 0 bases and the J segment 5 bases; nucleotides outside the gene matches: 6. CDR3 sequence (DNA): TGCGCCAGCAGCCAAGATAAAGGAGCGGGGGAGACCCAGTACTTC. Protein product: CASSQDKGAGETQYF.

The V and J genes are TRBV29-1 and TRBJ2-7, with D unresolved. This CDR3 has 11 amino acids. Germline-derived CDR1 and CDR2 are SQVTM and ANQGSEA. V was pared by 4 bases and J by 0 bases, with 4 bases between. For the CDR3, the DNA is TGCAGCGTTGCGGTCTCCTACGAGCAGTACTTC. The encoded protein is CSVAVSYEQYF.

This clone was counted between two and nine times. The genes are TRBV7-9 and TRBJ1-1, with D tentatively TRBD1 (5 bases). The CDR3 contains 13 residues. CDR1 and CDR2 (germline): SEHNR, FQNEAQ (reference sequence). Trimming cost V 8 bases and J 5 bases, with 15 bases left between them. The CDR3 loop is CASQGQGQTEAFF. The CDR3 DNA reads TGTGCCAGCCAAGGGCAGGGTCAAACTGAAGCTTTCTTT.

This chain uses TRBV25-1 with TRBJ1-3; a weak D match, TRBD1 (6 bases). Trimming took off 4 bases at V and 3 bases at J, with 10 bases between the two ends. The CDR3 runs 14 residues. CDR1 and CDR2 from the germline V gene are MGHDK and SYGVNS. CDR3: CASSAGAGGNTIYF. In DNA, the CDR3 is TGTGCCAGCAGTGCAGGGGCGGGTGGAAACACCATATATTTT.

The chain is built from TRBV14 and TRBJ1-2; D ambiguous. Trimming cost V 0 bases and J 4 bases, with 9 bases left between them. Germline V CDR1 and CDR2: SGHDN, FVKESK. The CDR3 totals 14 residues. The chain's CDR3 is CASSQDSRTYGYTF. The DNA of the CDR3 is TGTGCCAGCAGCCAAGATTCCCGGACCTATGGCTACACCTTC.

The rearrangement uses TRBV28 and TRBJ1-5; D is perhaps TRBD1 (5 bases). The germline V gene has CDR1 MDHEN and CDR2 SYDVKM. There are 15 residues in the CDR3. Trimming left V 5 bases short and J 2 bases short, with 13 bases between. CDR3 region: CASSISTGRNQPQHF. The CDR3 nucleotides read TGTGCCAGCAGTATCTCGACGGGGCGCAATCAGCCCCAGCATTTT.